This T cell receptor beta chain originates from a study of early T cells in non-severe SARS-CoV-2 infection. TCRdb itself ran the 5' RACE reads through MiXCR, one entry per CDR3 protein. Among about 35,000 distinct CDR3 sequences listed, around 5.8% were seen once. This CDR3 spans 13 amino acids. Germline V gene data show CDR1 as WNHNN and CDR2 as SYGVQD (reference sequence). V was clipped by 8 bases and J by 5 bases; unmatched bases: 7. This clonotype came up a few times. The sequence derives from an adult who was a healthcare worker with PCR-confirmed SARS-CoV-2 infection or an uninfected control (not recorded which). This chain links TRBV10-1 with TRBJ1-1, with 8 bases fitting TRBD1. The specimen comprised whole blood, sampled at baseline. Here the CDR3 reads CASSRTGLTEAFF. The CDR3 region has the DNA TGCGCCAGCTCTCGGACAGGGCTGACTGAAGCTTTCTTT.